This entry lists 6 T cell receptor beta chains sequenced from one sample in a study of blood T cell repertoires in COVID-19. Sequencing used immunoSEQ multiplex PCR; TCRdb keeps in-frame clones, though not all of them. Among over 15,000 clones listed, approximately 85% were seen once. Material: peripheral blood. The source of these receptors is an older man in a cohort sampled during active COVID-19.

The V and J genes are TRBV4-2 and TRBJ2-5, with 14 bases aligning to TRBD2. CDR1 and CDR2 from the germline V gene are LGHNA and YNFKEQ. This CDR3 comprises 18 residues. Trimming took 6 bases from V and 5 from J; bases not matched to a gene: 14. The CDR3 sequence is CASSPKTSGRGSGETQYF. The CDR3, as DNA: TGTGCCAGCAGTCCAAAGACTAGCGGGAGGGGTTCGGGGGAGACCCAGTACTTC.

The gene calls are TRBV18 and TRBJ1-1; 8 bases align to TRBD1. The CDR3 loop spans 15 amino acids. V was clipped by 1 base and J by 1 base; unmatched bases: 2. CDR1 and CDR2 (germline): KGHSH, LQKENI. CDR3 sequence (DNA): TGTGCCAGCTCACCACAAGGACAGGGGAACACTGAAGCTTTCTTT. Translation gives CASSPQGQGNTEAFF. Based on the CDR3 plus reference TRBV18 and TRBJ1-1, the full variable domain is NAGVMQNPRHLVRRRGQEARLRCSPMKGHSHVYWYRQLPEEGLKFMVYLQKENIIDESGMPKERFSAEFPKEGPSILRIQQVVRGDSAAYFCASSPQGQGNTEAFFGQGTRLTVV.

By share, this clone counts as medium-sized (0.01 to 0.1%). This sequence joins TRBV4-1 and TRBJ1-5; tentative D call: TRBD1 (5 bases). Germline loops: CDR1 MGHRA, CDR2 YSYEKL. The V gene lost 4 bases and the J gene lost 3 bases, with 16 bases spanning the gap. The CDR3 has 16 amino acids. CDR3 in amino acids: CASSPEEGDLNQPQHF. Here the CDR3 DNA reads TGCGCCAGCAGCCCCGAGGAAGGGGATCTCAATCAGCCCCAGCATTTT.

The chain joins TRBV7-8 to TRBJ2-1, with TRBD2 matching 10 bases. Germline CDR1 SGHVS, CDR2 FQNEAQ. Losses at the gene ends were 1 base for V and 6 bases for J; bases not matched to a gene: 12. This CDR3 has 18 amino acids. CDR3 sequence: CASSLVVSQTSGSNEQFF. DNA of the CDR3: TGTGCCAGCAGCTTAGTGGTCAGCCAGACTAGCGGGTCCAATGAGCAGTTCTTC.

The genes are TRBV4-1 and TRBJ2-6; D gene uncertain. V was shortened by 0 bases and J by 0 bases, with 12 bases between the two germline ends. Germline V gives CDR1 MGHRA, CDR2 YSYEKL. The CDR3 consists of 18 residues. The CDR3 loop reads CASSQDYFANSGANVLTF. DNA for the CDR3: TGCGCCAGCAGCCAAGATTACTTTGCAAACTCTGGGGCCAACGTCCTGACTTTC.

CDR3 loop: CASSFGGSRETQYF. The CDR3 DNA reads as TGTGCCAGCAGTTTCGGGGGGAGTCGAGAGACCCAGTACTTC. The V call is TRBV27, the J call TRBJ2-5; 7 bases align to TRBD2. The CDR3 covers 14 residues. V dropped 3 bases and J dropped 4; count of bases not matched to a gene: 5. The germline V gene has CDR1 MNHEY and CDR2 SMNVEV (reference sequence).